What follows are 10 T cell receptor beta chains derived from one specimen sequenced in a study of siplizumab effects on memory and regulatory T cells. Sequencing was performed with immunoSEQ multiplex PCR; in TCRdb, only in-frame clones are kept and a portion is missing. The top ten hold 0.14% to 0.15% of the sample, which has about 100,000 clones, more than 85% seen once. Sequences were obtained from CD4+ T cells sorted from blood. These receptor sequences come from a human donor in good health.

The chain uses TRBV5-6 and TRBJ1-2, with TRBD1 matching over 10 bases. The CDR3 sequence is 14 residues long. From germline, CDR1 is SGHDT and CDR2 YYEEEE. Trimming took 5 bases from V and 3 from J; bases not matched to a gene: 4. The CDR3 nucleotides read TGTGCCAGCAGGCTGACAGGGGGCGACTATGGCTACACCTTC. This translates into CASRLTGGDYGYTF.

V and J are TRBV7-9 and TRBJ2-7, with D perhaps TRBD1 or TRBD2 (5 bases each). Germline CDR1 and CDR2: SEHNR and FQNEAQ (reference sequence). The germline V and J ends were trimmed by 1 base and 5 bases, with 18 bases remaining between them. The CDR3 is 16 residues long. The CDR3 loop reads CASSLGIQGAVHEQYF. The CDR3 DNA is TGTGCCAGCAGCTTAGGAATCCAGGGAGCAGTCCACGAGCAGTACTTC.

The chain joins TRBV19 to TRBJ2-6; D possibly corresponds to TRBD1 (5 bases). Deletions cut 4 bases from V and 1 base from J, with 11 bases between. Germline loops: CDR1 LNHDA, CDR2 SQIVND (reference sequence). The CDR3 sequence is 16 residues long. The CDR3 is CASSRGPISGANVLTF. Written as DNA, the CDR3 is TGTGCCAGTAGTAGGGGCCCGATTTCTGGGGCCAACGTCCTGACTTTC.

The V gene is TRBV29-1, the J gene TRBJ1-1; possible D gene TRBD1, 5 bases. CDR1 SQVTM and CDR2 ANQGSEA come from the germline V gene. CDR3 length: 13 residues. Trimming removed 1 base at V and 5 bases at J, with 11 bases between. In DNA form, the CDR3 reads TGCAGCGTTGAAGCAGGGAGTGGAACTGAAGCTTTCTTT. Encoded protein: CSVEAGSGTEAFF. Combining the CDR3 with reference TRBV29-1 and TRBJ1-1 gives the whole variable domain SAVISQKPSRDICQRGTSLTIQCQVDSQVTMMFWYRQQPGQSLTLIATANQGSEATYESGFVIDKFPISRPNLTFSTLTVSNMSPEDSSIYLCSVEAGSGTEAFFGQGTRLTVV.

For the CDR3, the DNA is TGTGCCAGCAAAACGGGACAGGGATATTACTATGGCTACACCTTC. As protein: CASKTGQGYYYGYTF. The rearrangement links TRBV2 to TRBJ1-2, with 9 positions matching TRBD1. The CDR3 sequence is 15 residues long. With 7 bases clipped from V and 3 bases from J, the junction kept 9 bases outside the gene matches. Germline V gene sequence: CDR1 SNHLY, CDR2 FYNNEI. The variable domain in full, with the rest retrieved from reference TRBV2 and TRBJ1-2, is EPEVTQTPSHQVTQMGQEVILRCVPISNHLYFYWYRQILGQKVEFLVSFYNNEISEKSEIFDDQFSVERPDGSNFTLKIRSTKLEDSAMYFCASKTGQGYYYGYTFGSGTRLTVV.

The chain links TRBV19 to TRBJ2-2, with 7 bases lining up with TRBD2. With 0 bases clipped from V and 0 bases from J, the junction kept 13 bases outside the gene matches. Germline assignment: CDR1 LNHDA and CDR2 SQIVND (reference sequence). The CDR3 runs 20 residues. The CDR3 is CASSIDLLGRETSNTGELFF. CDR3 nucleotides: TGTGCCAGTAGTATAGATCTATTGGGGAGGGAGACTTCGAACACCGGGGAGCTGTTTTTT.

The J gene is TRBJ1-1, the V gene TRBV7-9; no clear D gene. V was trimmed by 4 bases and J by 4 bases, leaving 19 bases between them. This CDR3 region has 16 residues. Germline lookup yields CDR1 SEHNR and CDR2 FQNEAQ (reference sequence). In DNA form, the CDR3 reads TGTGCCAGCAGCTGGCGGTTGTATAGTTTTAGCACTGAAGCTTTCTTT. It yields the protein CASSWRLYSFSTEAFF. Combining the CDR3 with reference TRBV7-9 and TRBJ1-1 gives the whole variable domain DTGVSQNPRHKITKRGQNVTFRCDPISEHNRLYWYRQTLGQGPEFLTYFQNEAQLEKSRLLSDRFSAERPKGSFSTLEIQRTEQGDSAMYLCASSWRLYSFSTEAFFGQGTRLTVV.

The chain joins TRBV5-6 to TRBJ2-7; possibly TRBD1 or TRBD2 for D (5 bases each). V gave up 3 bases and J gave up 3 bases, with 10 bases separating them. The CDR3 runs 13 residues. From germline, CDR1 is SGHDT and CDR2 YYEEEE. The CDR3 is CASSWGLDYEQYF. In DNA form, the CDR3 reads TGTGCCAGCAGCTGGGGGTTGGACTACGAGCAGTACTTC.

The rearrangement links TRBV5-1 to TRBJ1-4; D is undetermined. V lost 0 bases to trimming and J lost 8 bases, with 17 bases between them. Germline V CDR1 and CDR2: SGHRS, YFSETQ. The CDR3 runs 16 residues. The CDR3 DNA follows: TGCGCCAGCAGCTTGGATGGTGTCTTACTAAAGGAAAAACTGTTTTTT. It encodes CASSLDGVLLKEKLFF.

The chain couples TRBV2 to TRBJ2-5; D unclear. The V and J ends lost 6 bases and 1 base respectively, with 6 bases between them. There are 12 residues in the CDR3. Germline V CDR1 and CDR2: SNHLY, FYNNEI. CDR3 loop: CASRPSQETQYF. The CDR3 bases are TGTGCCAGCAGGCCTAGCCAAGAGACCCAGTACTTC.